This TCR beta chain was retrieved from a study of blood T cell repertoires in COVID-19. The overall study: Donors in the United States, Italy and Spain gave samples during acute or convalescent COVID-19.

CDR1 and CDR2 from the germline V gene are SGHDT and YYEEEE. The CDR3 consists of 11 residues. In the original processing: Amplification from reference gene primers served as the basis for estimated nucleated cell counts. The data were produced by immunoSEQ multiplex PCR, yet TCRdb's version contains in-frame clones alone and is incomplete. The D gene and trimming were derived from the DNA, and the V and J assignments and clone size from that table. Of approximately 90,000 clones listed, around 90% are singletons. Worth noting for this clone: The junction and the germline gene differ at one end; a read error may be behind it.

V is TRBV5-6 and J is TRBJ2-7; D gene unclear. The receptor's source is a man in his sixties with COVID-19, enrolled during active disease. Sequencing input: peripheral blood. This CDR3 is CASSLVDTSAF. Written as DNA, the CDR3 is TGTGCCAGCAGCTTGGTCGACACCTCCGCTTTC.